This TCR beta chain was documented in a study of shared clonotypes between healthy human individuals. The DNA input per sorted-subset replicate PCR was approximately 210 ng, corresponding to 30,000 or so T cell genomes. Profiling relied on immunoSEQ multiplex PCR, and the TCRdb table lists in-frame clones only, not all of them. The sample lists approximately 980,000 clones; 76% were seen once. Looked up from germline, CDR1 is ENHRY and CDR2 is SYGVKD. V gave up 4 bases and J gave up 5 bases; unmatched junction bases: 7. The CDR3 has 15 amino acids. The V gene is TRBV10-3, the J gene TRBJ2-2, with 7 bases lining up with TRBD2. This TCR was sampled from a man aged 18 to 30 in good health. Source material: memory CD4+ T cells sorted from blood. This sample's subset: CD45RA-negative fraction. In nucleotides, the CDR3 is TGTGCCATCAGTGGACGGGAGGCCGGGACCGGGGAGCTGTTTTTT. Translating gives CAISGREAGTGELFF.